This T cell receptor beta chain derives from a study of blood T cell repertoires in COVID-19. Profiled with immunoSEQ multiplex PCR; TCRdb holds only in-frame clones, not every one. This table holds about 140,000 clones, around 73% found once. The CDR3 totals 15 residues. From germline, CDR1 is MDHEN and CDR2 SYDVKM. The V gene end was trimmed by 7 bases and the J gene end by 3 bases; junction bases not matched to a gene: 11. The rearrangement uses TRBV28 and TRBJ2-7; TRBD1 matches 8 bases. This receptor was obtained from a man aged 60 to 75 who had recovered from COVID-19. Material for sequencing was peripheral blood. CDR3 sequence (DNA): TGTGCCAGCACCTATCGAGGGACAGGCCTCTACGAGCAGTACTTC. Protein product: CASTYRGTGLYEQYF.